The 2 T cell receptor beta chains given below trace back to one sample, sequenced in a study of T cells in localized non-small cell lung cancer (dated by TCRdb to the early 2020s). Receptor amplification or capture employed the immunoSEQ multiplex PCR assay. The clones in this table, taken by TCRdb from immuneACCESS, are in-frame only. Not every clone is retained; where verified, under half of the shortfall comes from an unresolved V gene, and the cause of the rest is unknown. The sample has 3,000 to 3,500 clones on record, roughly 29% of them singletons. About 15% of the sample goes to the ten largest clones. The sequencing used lung tumor tissue, collected before any cancer treatment. The receptors here all came from a man aged 35 to 69 with stage III lung adenocarcinoma.

J is TRBJ2-7 and V is TRBV9; D tentatively reads TRBD1 or TRBD2 (5 bases each). The V end lost 2 bases, the J end lost 1 base, and 13 bases lay between the germline ends. This CDR3 comprises 15 residues. The germline V gene encodes CDR1 SGDLS and CDR2 YYNGEE. CDR3 in DNA: TGTGCCAGCAGCGTTAGAGGGGAAGGGTCCTACGAGCAGTACTTC. It codes for CASSVRGEGSYEQYF.

This clone turned up a few times. CDR3 coding DNA: TGTGCCACCAGCAGGGGACAGGGGACCTTATCTGAAGCTTTCTTT. It translates to CATSRGQGTLSEAFF. The chain combines TRBV15 with TRBJ1-1; TRBD1 agrees at 10 bases. CDR1 and CDR2 (germline): LNHNV, YYDKDF (reference sequence). The CDR3 is 15 amino acids. The V gene end was trimmed by 3 bases and the J gene end by 6 bases; junction bases not matched to a gene: 7.